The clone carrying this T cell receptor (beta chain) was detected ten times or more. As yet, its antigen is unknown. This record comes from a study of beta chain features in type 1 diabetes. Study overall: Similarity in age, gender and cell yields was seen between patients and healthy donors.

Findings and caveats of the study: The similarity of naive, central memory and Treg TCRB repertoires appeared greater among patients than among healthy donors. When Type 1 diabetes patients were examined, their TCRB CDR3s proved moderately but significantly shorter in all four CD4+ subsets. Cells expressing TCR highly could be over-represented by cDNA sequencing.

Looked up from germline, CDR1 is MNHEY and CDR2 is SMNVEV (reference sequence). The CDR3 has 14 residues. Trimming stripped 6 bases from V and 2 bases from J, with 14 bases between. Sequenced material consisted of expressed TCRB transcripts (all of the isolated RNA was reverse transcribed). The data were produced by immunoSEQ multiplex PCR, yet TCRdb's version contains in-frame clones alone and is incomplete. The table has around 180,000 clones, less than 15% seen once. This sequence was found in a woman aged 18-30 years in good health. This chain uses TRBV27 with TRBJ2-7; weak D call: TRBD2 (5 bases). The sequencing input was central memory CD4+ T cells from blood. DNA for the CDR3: TGTGCCAGCAGCACCGGGCAGCGGACCTACGAGCAGTACTTC. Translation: CASSTGQRTYEQYF.